The 26 T cell receptor beta chains listed next were all sequenced from one sample in a study of human T cells and chemical hapten exposure. TCRdb independently ran MiXCR on the RACE reads; one entry per CDR3 protein. Of around 340,000 distinct CDR3 sequences listed, around 7% are singletons. Time point reported: patch test 1, 2 weeks after DPC sensitization. The treatment: therapeutic diphenylcyclopropenone sensitization with weekly scalp DPC. Here the sequenced sample was whole blood, taken in connection with sensitization to the hapten diphenylcyclopropenone (DPC). The receptors shown here come from a woman in her late teens or twenties with alopecia areata. Some clones in this sample may be carry-over from other donors' samples.

This CDR3 is CASSQVGGADTDTQYF. CDR3 DNA: TGCGCCAGCAGCCAAGTAGGGGGGGCGGACACAGATACGCAGTATTTT. The chain links TRBV4-3 to TRBJ2-3; D might be TRBD2 (7 bases). The V end lost 1 base, the J end lost 2 bases, and 13 bases lay between the germline ends. CDR1 is LGHNA and CDR2 is YSLEER in the germline V gene. The CDR3 totals 16 residues.

This clonotype occurred once. The V and J genes are TRBV14 and TRBJ1-6; tentative D call: TRBD1 (6 bases). The V end was cut by 2 bases, the J end by 0 bases, with 14 bases between. Germline CDR1 is SGHDN and CDR2 is FVKESK. This CDR3 has 18 residues. The CDR3 region is CASSQSGQFGSYNSPLHF. CDR3 in DNA: TGTGCCAGCAGCCAATCCGGACAGTTCGGCTCCTATAATTCACCCCTCCACTTT.

The table lists this clonotype with many counts. The chain carries TRBV27 and TRBJ1-6; 10 bases are shared with TRBD1. V trimming: 6 bases; J trimming: 11 bases; junction bases outside the gene matches: 7. The CDR3 sequence is 14 residues long. Looked up from germline, CDR1 is MNHEY and CDR2 is SMNVEV (reference sequence). The CDR3 spells CASRFRDRGPPLHF. The DNA for the CDR3 is TGTGCCAGCAGATTTAGGGACAGGGGCCCACCCCTCCACTTT.

V gene TRBV12-3 or TRBV12-4 combines with J gene TRBJ1-5; 7 positions agree with TRBD1. The CDR3 totals 16 residues. J was trimmed by 1 base and V by 7 bases; bases with no gene match: 10. The CDR3, as DNA: TGTGCCAGCAAAGCCCGACAGGGATTAAGCAATCAGCCCCAGCATTTT. Its protein product is CASKARQGLSNQPQHF.

This clonotype has just a few counts. The chain carries TRBV27 and TRBJ1-6; D perhaps matches TRBD1 (5 bases). The CDR3 covers 15 residues. Trimming removed 3 bases from V and 7 bases from J, with 13 bases in between. Per the germline V gene, CDR1 is MNHEY and CDR2 is SMNVEV (reference sequence). The CDR3 coding sequence is TGTGCCAGCAGTTTTCAGGGAGTGGTGAATTCACCCCTCCACTTT. This codes for CASSFQGVVNSPLHF.

The V and J genes are TRBV18 and TRBJ1-4, with 9 bases fitting TRBD1. J was trimmed by 12 bases and V by 6 bases; bases with no gene match: 17. This CDR3 has 16 amino acids. CDR1 KGHSH and CDR2 LQKENI come from the germline V gene. The CDR3 sequence is CASSPTGGNRMSELFF. The CDR3 nucleotides read TGTGCCAGCTCCCCGACAGGGGGAAATCGCATGTCGGAACTGTTTTTT.

The sample holds many counts of this clonotype. The V call is TRBV6-2 or TRBV6-3, the J call TRBJ1-2, with 7 bases lining up with TRBD1. CDR3 size: 13 residues. CDR1 MNHEY and CDR2 SVGEGT come from the germline V gene. With 6 bases clipped from V and 4 bases from J, the junction kept 5 bases outside the gene matches. The DNA for the CDR3 is TGTGCCAGCAGGGGGACAGCCTTCTATGGCTACACCTTC. Its protein product is CASRGTAFYGYTF.

The chain links TRBV7-2 to TRBJ1-5; the D is unclear. CDR1 is SGHTA and CDR2 is FQGNSA in the germline V gene. V dropped 1 base and J dropped 3 bases, with 10 bases sitting between them. This CDR3 region has 15 residues. The CDR3 DNA reads as TGTGCCAGCAGCTTAGAGGGCACTACCAATCAGCCCCAGCATTTT. Protein sequence: CASSLEGTTNQPQHF.

This clonotype was picked up many times. The CDR3 is CASSQTGGRNQPQHF. The DNA for the CDR3 is TGTGCCAGCAGCCAGACAGGGGGCCGCAATCAGCCCCAGCATTTT. This rearrangement joins TRBV4-2 to TRBJ1-5, with 10 bases that match TRBD1. Trimming cost V 3 bases and J 2 bases; bases outside gene matches: 1. CDR3 size: 15 residues. Germline V gene data show CDR1 as LGHNA and CDR2 as YNFKEQ.

This clonotype was found many times. V and J are TRBV7-8 and TRBJ2-3; 9 nucleotides line up with TRBD2. The J segment lost 3 bases and the V segment lost 5 bases, leaving 6 bases of the junction unmatched. Germline V gene data show CDR1 as SGHVS and CDR2 as FQNEAQ. The CDR3 is made up of 15 amino acids. The CDR3 nucleotides read TGTGCCAGCAGCGGGAGCGGGGGGCCGACAGATACGCAGTATTTT. Translation: CASSGSGGPTDTQYF.

This clonotype was found a few times. This chain uses TRBV7-9 with TRBJ2-1; D is unclear. Trimming took 2 bases from V and 8 from J, leaving 7 bases between them. The CDR3 is 12 residues long. Germline-derived CDR1 and CDR2 are SEHNR and FQNEAQ (reference sequence). The CDR3 reads CASSLSRDEQFF. CDR3 nucleotide sequence: TGTGCCAGCAGCTTAAGCCGGGATGAGCAGTTCTTC.

This clonotype was seen repeatedly, ten times or more. The chain is built from TRBV9 and TRBJ2-1, with TRBD2 identical over 11 bases. Germline V gives CDR1 SGDLS, CDR2 YYNGEE. Germline trimming cut 0 bases from V and 10 bases from J; bases unmatched to any gene: 6. This CDR3 is built from 15 residues. CDR3: CASSVVTSGVQEQFF. CDR3 sequence (DNA): TGTGCCAGCAGCGTAGTGACTAGCGGGGTCCAGGAGCAGTTCTTC. The entire variable domain, with the rest obtained from reference TRBV9 and TRBJ2-1, is as follows: DSGVTQTPKHLITATGQRVTLRCSPRSGDLSVYWYQQSLDQGLQFLIQYYNGEERAKGNILERFSAQQFPDLHSELNLSSLELGDSALYFCASSVVTSGVQEQFFGPGTRLTVL.

This clonotype was recorded many times. This chain connects TRBV6-5 to TRBJ2-1; 11 bases agree with TRBD2. The CDR3 length is 14 residues. Germline V gene sequence: CDR1 MNHEY, CDR2 SVGAGI. The V and J ends lost 4 bases and 6 bases, in that order; junction bases with no gene match: 2. CDR3 bases: TGTGCCAGCAGTTCTAGCGGGGGGCTCAATGAGCAGTTCTTC. This encodes CASSSSGGLNEQFF.

The chain joins TRBV28 to TRBJ2-5; D gene unclear. Germline loops: CDR1 MDHEN, CDR2 SYDVKM. V lost 3 bases and J lost 6, with 14 bases in between. The CDR3 runs 14 residues. The CDR3 bases are TGTGCCAGCAGTTTCAAAGGATGGGGTCAGACCCAGTACTTC. It translates to CASSFKGWGQTQYF.

The chain links TRBV6-5 to TRBJ1-5, with TRBD1 matching over 9 bases. The V and J ends lost 6 bases and 6 bases, in that order; junction bases with no gene match: 6. Germline assignment: CDR1 MNHEY and CDR2 SVGAGI. The CDR3 sequence is 14 residues long. CDR3 in DNA: TGTGCCAGCAGCCGGGACAGGGAGGGTCAGCCCCAGCATTTT. As protein: CASSRDREGQPQHF.

V is TRBV28 and J is TRBJ2-3, with no clear D. Germline V gives CDR1 MDHEN, CDR2 SYDVKM. The CDR3 loop spans 15 amino acids. Trimming pared 7 bases from V and 0 bases from J, leaving 14 bases between. Written as DNA, the CDR3 is TGTGCCAGCACCAAAGCCCCACCTAGCACAGATACGCAGTATTTT. This translates into CASTKAPPSTDTQYF.

The V call is TRBV12-3 or TRBV12-4, the J call TRBJ2-2; weak D call: TRBD1 (5 bases). The length of the CDR3 is 17 residues. V was shortened by 1 base and J by 0 bases, with 12 bases between the two germline ends. The chain's CDR3 is CASSLGSGFANTGELFF. The CDR3 DNA follows: TGTGCCAGCAGTTTAGGGTCAGGGTTCGCGAACACCGGGGAGCTGTTTTTT.

The V call is TRBV20-1, the J call TRBJ1-5; 7 nucleotides line up with TRBD1. The germline gives CDR1 DFQATT, CDR2 SNEGSKA (reference sequence). Trimming cost V 2 bases and J 5 bases; bases outside gene matches: 12. This CDR3 contains 16 residues. CDR3 DNA: TGCAGTGCTAGATCCCACTTGGGACAGACCTATCAGCCCCAGCATTTT. As protein: CSARSHLGQTYQPQHF.

The J gene is TRBJ1-2, the V gene TRBV7-2, with D unclear. The CDR3 is made up of 15 amino acids. Trimming left V 3 bases short and J 0 bases short, with 11 bases between. Germline V lookup: CDR1 SGHTA, CDR2 FQGNSA. CDR3 sequence reads: CASSLGQVPNYGYTF. DNA for the CDR3: TGTGCCAGCAGCTTGGGCCAGGTCCCTAACTATGGCTACACCTTC.

This clonotype was found many times. V is TRBV4-3 and J is TRBJ2-3; no reliable D call. The CDR3 is 15 residues long. Germline-derived CDR1 and CDR2 are LGHNA and YSLEER. V was shortened by 0 bases and J by 3 bases, with 10 bases between the two germline ends. Here the CDR3 reads CASSQDSWETDTQYF. Here the CDR3 DNA reads TGCGCCAGCAGCCAAGATAGCTGGGAAACAGATACGCAGTATTTT.

At least ten counts were recorded for this clonotype. This CDR3 reads CSASYEPVTDTQYF. CDR3 nucleotide sequence: TGCAGTGCTTCATACGAGCCCGTCACAGATACGCAGTATTTT. This chain links TRBV20-1 with TRBJ2-3; D gene unclear. V was pared by 5 bases and J by 2 bases, with 14 bases between. This CDR3 is built from 14 residues. The germline V gene encodes CDR1 DFQATT and CDR2 SNEGSKA (reference sequence).

This clonotype was detected many times. CDR3 sequence reads: CAISETNEPGLGTTDTQYF. The CDR3 DNA sequence: TGTGCCATCAGTGAGACAAACGAACCGGGCCTGGGGACGACAGATACGCAGTATTTT. The chain links TRBV10-3 to TRBJ2-3, with D tentatively TRBD1 or TRBD2 (5 bases each). Germline V lookup: CDR1 ENHRY, CDR2 SYGVKD. The ends were cut back, 2 bases at V and 3 bases at J, with 24 bases in the middle. The CDR3 totals 19 residues.

This clonotype was counted between two and nine times. V is TRBV3-1 and J is TRBJ1-1; TRBD1 matches 7 bases. V gave up 1 base and J gave up 4 bases; unmatched junction bases: 6. Germline V lookup: CDR1 LGHDT, CDR2 YNNKEL (reference sequence). The CDR3 runs to 15 residues. The DNA for the CDR3 is TGTGCCAGCAGCCAAGCGAACAGGGGTGCCACTGAAGCTTTCTTT. Protein: CASSQANRGATEAFF.

The J gene is TRBJ1-1, the V gene TRBV3-1, with a tentative D call TRBD1 (6 bases). CDR1 LGHDT and CDR2 YNNKEL come from the germline V gene (reference sequence). V lost 1 base, J lost 3 bases, and 12 bases lay in between. CDR3 size: 15 residues. The DNA for the CDR3 is TGTGCCAGCAGCCAAGGACATAGGGGGGACACTGAAGCTTTCTTT. Translation: CASSQGHRGDTEAFF.

In its sample, this clonotype was seen many times. V and J are TRBV28 and TRBJ1-5; D uncertain. Trimming removed 3 bases at V and 5 bases at J, with 5 bases between. Germline V gene lookup returns CDR1 MDHEN and CDR2 SYDVKM. The CDR3 covers 12 residues. This CDR3 reads CASSFSHQPQHF. The CDR3 DNA follows: TGTGCCAGCAGTTTCTCTCATCAGCCCCAGCATTTT.

This clonotype was found many times. The V gene is TRBV12-3 or TRBV12-4, the J gene TRBJ2-3; 9 bases line up with TRBD2. With V trimmed by 5 bases and J by 3 bases, 9 bases remained unmatched. This CDR3 is 16 amino acids long. The chain's CDR3 is CASSPLAGTGTDTQYF. The CDR3 nucleotides are TGTGCCAGCAGTCCGCTAGCGGGGACGGGGACAGATACGCAGTATTTT.